A selection of T cell receptor beta chains follows, all from one sample in a study of blood T cell repertoires in COVID-19. Sequencing was performed with immunoSEQ multiplex PCR; in TCRdb, only in-frame clones are kept and a portion is missing. Among under 200,000 clones listed, over 80% were seen once. The source material was PBMCs or T cells enriched from blood (not recorded which). The receptor source for this set is an older woman who had recovered from COVID-19. Each CDR3 is given with its conserved first and last residue. A D gene is named only where the DNA matches it firmly. Where a row states a size, it is once, few, many or the class of an expanded clone; other rows omit it.

j_call v_call d_call clone_size cdr3_aa cdr3_nt
TRBJ1-1 TRBV5-1 NA NA CASSLGDRNTEAFF TGCGCCAGCAGCTTGGGTGACAGGAACACTGAAGCTTTCTTT
TRBJ1-2 TRBV7-2 TRBD1 once CASSLGGQGYGYTF TGTGCCAGCAGCTTAGGGGGACAGGGCTATGGCTACACCTTC
TRBJ1-4 TRBV5-5 TRBD1 NA CASSSQGALREKLFF TGTGCCAGCAGCTCACAGGGGGCTTTACGCGAAAAACTGTTTTTT
TRBJ1-2 TRBV3-1/TRBV3-2 NA NA CASSHDGTSTYGYTF TGTGCCAGCAGCCATGACGGGACTTCCACCTATGGCTACACCTTC
TRBJ2-2 TRBV5-4 NA NA CASSRREGAGGTGELFF TGTGCCAGCAGCCGACGGGAGGGGGCGGGCGGCACCGGGGAGCTGTTTTTT
TRBJ2-7 TRBV20-1 TRBD2 NA CSASRTSGSSYEQYF TGCAGTGCTAGTAGAACTAGCGGGAGCTCCTACGAGCAGTACTTC
TRBJ1-2 TRBV12-3/TRBV12-4 NA few CASSLGTLVGYTF TGTGCCAGCAGTTTAGGGACACTGGTAGGCTACACCTTC
TRBJ2-7 TRBV11-2 TRBD2 NA CASSKWTSGSVDEQYF TGTGCCAGCAGCAAATGGACTAGCGGGAGTGTGGACGAGCAGTACTTC
TRBJ1-5 TRBV6-5 TRBD1 few CAVTGQVNQPQHF TGTGCCGTCACGGGACAGGTCAATCAGCCCCAGCATTTT
TRBJ1-2 TRBV19 NA NA CASNPTGFGIYGYTF TGTGCCAGTAACCCGACAGGCTTTGGCATCTATGGCTACACCTTC
TRBJ1-1 TRBV24-1 TRBD1 NA CATSAGQGRNTEAFF TGTGCCACCAGTGCCGGACAGGGAAGGAACACTGAAGCTTTCTTT
TRBJ2-6 TRBV19 NA NA CASSTGYGANVLTF TGTGCCAGTAGTACAGGGTATGGGGCCAACGTCCTGACTTTC
TRBJ1-1 TRBV10-1 NA once CASSELQGDTEAFF TGCGCCAGCAGTGAGTTACAGGGAGACACTGAAGCTTTCTTT
TRBJ1-5 TRBV10-3 NA once CAISEKGTQRQPQHF TGTGCCATCAGTGAAAAGGGGACACAAAGACAGCCCCAGCATTTT
TRBJ1-4 TRBV27 NA once CASTLPGAPNEKLFF TGTGCCAGCACCCTTCCAGGGGCTCCTAATGAAAAACTGTTTTTT
TRBJ2-1 TRBV27 TRBD2 NA CASSSTGGVEQFF TGTGCCAGCAGTTCAACCGGGGGGGTTGAGCAGTTCTTC
TRBJ1-3 TRBV30 NA NA CAWRPGGSGGNTIYF TGTGCCTGGCGTCCGGGGGGAAGCGGTGGAAACACCATATATTTT
TRBJ1-1 TRBV5-1 NA few CASSLEAREWEDTEAFF TGCGCCAGCAGCTTGGAGGCGAGGGAATGGGAGGATACTGAAGCTTTCTTT
TRBJ2-7 TRBV15 NA NA CATASSDRASYEQYF TGTGCCACCGCCAGCTCCGACAGAGCCTCCTACGAGCAGTACTTC
TRBJ1-6 TRBV19 TRBD1 NA CASSNSDRGVNSPLHF TGTGCCAGTAGTAATTCGGACAGGGGGGTAAATTCACCCCTCCACTTT
TRBJ1-2 TRBV25-1 TRBD1 NA CASSGEGTGGGYGYTF TGTGCCAGCAGTGGAGAAGGGACAGGGGGCGGCTATGGCTACACCTTC
TRBJ2-2 TRBV5-1 NA once CASSLSGGTNTGELFF TGCGCCAGCAGCTTATCAGGGGGGACGAACACCGGGGAGCTGTTTTTT
TRBJ1-2 TRBV11-1 TRBD1 NA CASSPDRGPGYTF TGTGCCAGCAGCCCTGACAGGGGGCCCGGCTACACCTTC
TRBJ2-7 TRBV5-1 NA NA CASSLAGGTSYEQYF TGCGCCAGCAGCTTGGCTGGGGGGACCTCCTACGAGCAGTACTTC
TRBJ2-2 TRBV2 TRBD2 NA CARGTSLNTGELFF TGTGCCAGAGGGACTAGCTTGAACACCGGGGAGCTGTTTTTT
TRBJ1-1 TRBV30 TRBD1 NA CAWSVQGASGTEAFF TGTGCCTGGAGTGTACAGGGGGCTAGTGGCACTGAAGCTTTCTTT
TRBJ2-1 TRBV6-5 NA NA CASSYYPGKGYNEQFF TGTGCCAGCAGTTACTATCCAGGGAAAGGCTACAATGAGCAGTTCTTC
TRBJ1-1 TRBV28 NA NA CASSLRQVNTEAFF TGTGCCAGCAGCCTAAGACAGGTGAACACTGAAGCTTTCTTT
TRBJ1-2 TRBV2 NA NA CASNPGMDYGYTF TGTGCCAGCAACCCAGGGATGGACTATGGCTACACCTTC
TRBJ1-1 TRBV28 NA few CASNPGGGGTEAFF TGTGCCAGCAATCCAGGAGGAGGTGGGACTGAAGCTTTCTTT
TRBJ1-5 TRBV6-5 TRBD1 NA CASHRGRELNQPQHF TGTGCCAGCCACAGGGGGCGCGAGCTCAATCAGCCCCAGCATTTT
TRBJ2-3 TRBV20-1 NA once CSASSFRVSTDTQYF TGCAGTGCTAGTAGCTTCCGGGTTAGCACAGATACGCAGTATTTT
TRBJ2-7 TRBV19 TRBD1 NA CASRDRVSYEQYF TGTGCCAGTAGGGACAGGGTATCCTACGAGCAGTACTTC
TRBJ1-2 TRBV6-2/TRBV6-3 NA NA CASSRTAVSGYTF TGTGCCAGCAGTCGGACAGCAGTTAGCGGCTACACCTTC
TRBJ2-7 TRBV28 TRBD2 many CASSSGLAGVYEQYF TGTGCCAGCAGCTCAGGGCTAGCGGGAGTTTACGAGCAGTACTTC
TRBJ1-1 TRBV7-6 TRBD1 NA CASSLGQLNTEAFF TGTGCCAGCAGCTTGGGACAGTTGAACACTGAAGCTTTCTTT
TRBJ1-2 TRBV28 TRBD1 NA CASIGQGFYGYTF TGTGCCAGCATCGGACAGGGTTTTTATGGCTACACCTTC
TRBJ1-1 TRBV5-1 NA NA CASSLAGVAATEAFF TGCGCCAGCAGCTTGGCCGGGGTAGCGGCCACTGAAGCTTTCTTT
TRBJ1-6 TRBV6-5 NA once CASSFVPSVNSPLHF TGTGCCAGCAGCTTCGTCCCCAGTGTCAATTCACCCCTCCACTTT
TRBJ2-3 TRBV24-1 NA NA CATSEMTGAYTDTQYF TGTGCCACCAGTGAAATGACAGGAGCCTACACAGATACGCAGTATTTT
TRBJ2-7 TRBV28 TRBD2 once CASSQPGLAGKYEQYF TGTGCCAGCAGTCAGCCGGGACTAGCGGGAAAGTACGAGCAGTACTTC
TRBJ2-7 TRBV5-6 TRBD1 NA CASSQQGGSSYEQYF TGTGCCAGCAGCCAACAGGGGGGCAGCTCCTACGAGCAGTACTTC
TRBJ2-7 TRBV4-1 TRBD1 NA CASTRGQGSYEQYF TGCGCCAGCACCAGGGGACAGGGCTCCTACGAGCAGTACTTC
TRBJ1-1 TRBV7-8 NA few CASSPYFTARGDTEAFF TGTGCCAGCAGCCCCTATTTCACGGCCCGCGGGGACACTGAAGCTTTCTTT
TRBJ2-7 TRBV4-2 NA NA CASSQVPGNYEQYF TGTGCCAGCAGCCAAGTCCCAGGGAACTACGAGCAGTACTTC
TRBJ2-7 TRBV7-9 TRBD2 NA CASSLLAGAYEQYF TGTGCCAGCAGCCTGCTAGCGGGAGCCTACGAGCAGTACTTC
TRBJ2-1 TRBV13 TRBD1 NA CASSLGRTGGTGEQFF TGTGCCAGCAGCTTAGGAAGGACAGGGGGCACGGGTGAGCAGTTCTTC
TRBJ2-5 TRBV15 TRBD1 NA CATSIHKGTEETQYF TGTGCCACCAGCATTCACAAGGGGACAGAAGAGACCCAGTACTTC
TRBJ1-1 TRBV29-1 TRBD1 NA CSGYRGGEAFF TGCAGCGGCTACAGGGGCGGTGAAGCTTTCTTT
TRBJ1-1 TRBV9 NA NA CASSVGAETEAFF TGTGCCAGCAGCGTTGGGGCAGAGACTGAAGCTTTCTTT
TRBJ2-5 TRBV27 TRBD2 many CASSPRLAVTRETQYF TGTGCCAGCAGTCCCAGACTAGCAGTTACAAGAGAGACCCAGTACTTC
TRBJ2-5 TRBV3-1/TRBV3-2 TRBD2 NA CASSQGLAGGETQYF TGTGCCAGCAGCCAAGGGCTAGCGGGGGGGGAGACCCAGTACTTC
TRBJ2-5 TRBV3-1/TRBV3-2 NA NA CASSQTEETQYF TGTGCCAGCAGCCAAACGGAAGAGACCCAGTACTTC
TRBJ1-1 TRBV2 NA NA CASIQSHTLTEAFF TGTGCCAGCATACAGTCCCACACGCTGACTGAAGCTTTCTTT
TRBJ2-7 TRBV7-9 TRBD1 NA CASSLGTGSYEQYF TGTGCCAGCAGCTTAGGGACAGGCTCCTACGAGCAGTACTTC
TRBJ2-3 TRBV7-9 NA NA CASSFSGGSTDTQYF TGTGCCAGCAGCTTCTCGGGTGGTAGCACAGATACGCAGTATTTT
TRBJ1-3 TRBV9 NA NA CASSEQVAGNTIYF TGTGCCAGCAGCGAACAGGTGGCGGGAAACACCATATATTTT
TRBJ1-5 TRBV12-3/TRBV12-4 TRBD1 once CASSWTGGQPQHF TGTGCCAGCAGCTGGACAGGAGGCCAGCCCCAGCATTTT
TRBJ2-2 TRBV19 NA NA CASSIDGFGNTGELFF TGTGCCAGTAGTATAGACGGTTTCGGTAACACCGGGGAGCTGTTTTTT